Following are 2 T cell receptor beta chains from one sample sequenced in a study of metastatic and nonmetastatic thyroid tumors. TCRdb reprocessed the PCR reads via MiXCR. The sample comprises 20,000 to 25,000 clones, approximately 12% of which are singletons, and approximately 6% rests with the top ten. Until they underwent thyroid surgery, no patient had received any treatment. The sequenced sample consisted of blood. The receptors shown here come from a male donor with papillary thyroid cancer or a benign thyroid nodule (not recorded which). Some clones in this sample may be carry-over from other donors' samples.

This clone was counted at least ten times. The chain uses TRBV5-5 and TRBJ1-6, with a tentative D call TRBD1 (6 bases). The V gene lost 1 base and the J gene lost 15 bases, with 17 bases spanning the gap. The CDR3 consists of 14 residues. Germline assignment: CDR1 SGHKS and CDR2 YYEKEE (reference sequence). The CDR3 DNA is TGTGCCAGCAGCTTGTGGGGGCCCGAGGTAAACCTCCACTTT. It translates to CASSLWGPEVNLHF. The complete variable domain, with remaining parts taken from reference TRBV5-5 and TRBJ1-6, reads DAGVTQSPTHLIKTRGQQVTLRCSPISGHKSVSWYQQVLGQGPQFIFQYYEKEERGRGNFPDRFSARQFPNYSSELNVNALLLGDSALYLCASSLWGPEVNLHFGNGTRLTVT.

The chain combines TRBV6-2 or TRBV6-3 with TRBJ2-6, with D possibly TRBD2 on 7 matching bases. The CDR3 runs 19 residues. Trimming took 5 bases from V and 1 from J, leaving 21 bases between them. Germline assignment: CDR1 MNHEY and CDR2 SVGEGT. The CDR3 DNA follows: TGTGCCAGCAGTCTTCCGGGGGGACAACCCCAGTCTGGGGCCAACGTCCTGACTTTC. Encoded protein: CASSLPGGQPQSGANVLTF.